This T cell receptor beta chain was obtained from a study of T cells in Graves' hyperthyroidism and ophthalmopathy. With 5 bases clipped from V and 7 bases from J, the junction kept 8 bases outside the gene matches. This CDR3 is 15 amino acids long. Concerning this clonotype itself: Just one base apart from a much larger clone, this may be a read error.

From RNA transcripts, TCR beta CDR3 regions were amplified. The TCR CDR3 was amplified in a first-round RT-PCR using the HTBI primer set. Using its own MiXCR run on the multiplex PCR reads, TCRdb lists one record per CDR3 protein. The repertoire holds hundreds of thousands of distinct CDR3 sequences, with approximately 42% as singletons. Sequenced input: peripheral blood or thyroid tissue (not recorded which). The J gene is TRBJ1-4, the V gene TRBV12-3 or TRBV12-4, with 9 bases aligning to TRBD1. The sequence was collected from an adult man with Graves' disease, either hyperthyroidism or ophthalmopathy (not recorded which). CDR3 protein: CASSDPGQGGEKLFF. CDR3 DNA: TGTGCCAGCAGTGACCCGGGACAGGGAGGTGAAAAACTGTTTTTT.